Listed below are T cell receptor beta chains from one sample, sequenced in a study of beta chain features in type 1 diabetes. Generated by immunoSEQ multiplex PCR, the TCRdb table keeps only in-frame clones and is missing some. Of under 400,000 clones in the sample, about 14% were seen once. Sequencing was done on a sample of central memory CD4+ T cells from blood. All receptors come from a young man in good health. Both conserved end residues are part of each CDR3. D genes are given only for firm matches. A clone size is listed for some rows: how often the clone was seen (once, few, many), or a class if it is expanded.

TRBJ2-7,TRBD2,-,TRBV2,TGCGCCAGCACATCCAGCGGGGGACCGGCCGAGCAGTACTTC,CASTSSGGPAEQYF
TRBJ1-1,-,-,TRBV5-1,TGCGCCAGCAGGGGACTCCGGGAACCCAACACTGAAGCTTTCTTT,CASRGLREPNTEAFF
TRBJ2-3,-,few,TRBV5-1,TGCGCCAGCAGCTTGGGGGTCAGCGGAGAAAGCACAGATACGCAGTATTTT,CASSLGVSGESTDTQYF
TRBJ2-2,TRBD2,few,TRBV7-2,TGTGCCAGCAGCTTAGCGGCGGGAGACCACACCGGGGAGCTGTTTTTT,CASSLAAGDHTGELFF
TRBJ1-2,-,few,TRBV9,TGTGCCAGCAGCCATAGCGCCTCTAACTATGGCTACACCTTC,CASSHSASNYGYTF
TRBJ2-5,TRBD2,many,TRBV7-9,TGTGCCAGCAGCATGGGACTAGTGGAAGAGACCCAGTACTTC,CASSMGLVEETQYF
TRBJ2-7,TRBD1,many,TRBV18,TGTGCCAGCTCACCTCAGGGGGCAGGCAGCTCCTACGAGCAGTACTTC,CASSPQGAGSSYEQYF
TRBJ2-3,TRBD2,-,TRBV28,TGTGCCAGCAGTTCTAGACGGGGCCGGGGGGTATCAGATACGCAGTATTTT,CASSSRRGRGVSDTQYF
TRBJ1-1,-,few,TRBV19,TGTGCCAGTAGTCACTCAGGGCTGGGAGTGAAGACTGAAGCTTTCTTT,CASSHSGLGVKTEAFF
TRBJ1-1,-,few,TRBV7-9,TGTGCCTCGCAGAGGGGAAGGAACACTGAAGCTTTCTTT,CASQRGRNTEAFF
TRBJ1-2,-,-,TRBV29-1,TGCAGCGCCTTCAAGTGGGGGCGAAACTATGGCTACACCTTC,CSAFKWGRNYGYTF
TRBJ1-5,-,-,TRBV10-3,TGTGCCATCAGTGCGCGGGACCCCGTGGCGGTAGGATACTATCAGCCCCAGCATTTT,CAISARDPVAVGYYQPQHF
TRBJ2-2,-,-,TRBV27,TGTGCCAGCAGGACACCGACCGGGGAGCTGTTTTTT,CASRTPTGELFF
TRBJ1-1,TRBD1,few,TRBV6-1,TGTGCCAGCAGTAAGACAGGGGTCACTGAAGCTTTCTTT,CASSKTGVTEAFF
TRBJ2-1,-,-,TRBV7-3,TGTGCCAGCAGCTTAACCCTAGGGAGATACAATGAGCAGTTCTTC,CASSLTLGRYNEQFF
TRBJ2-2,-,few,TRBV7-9,TGTGCCAGCATCCTGCGGGGCAGGGGTGGCACCGGGGAGCTGTTTTTT,CASILRGRGGTGELFF
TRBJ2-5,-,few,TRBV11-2,TGTGCCAGCAGCGGACGGGGGTTCCAGACCCAGTACTTC,CASSGRGFQTQYF
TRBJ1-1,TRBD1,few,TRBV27,TGTGCCAGCAGGGCAGGGGGGACGAACACTGAAGCTTTCTTT,CASRAGGTNTEAFF
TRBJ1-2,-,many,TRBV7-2,TGTGCCAGCAGCCCAAACAGGCGAGGCTACACCTTC,CASSPNRRGYTF
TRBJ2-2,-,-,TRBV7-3,TGTGCCAGCAGCTTCTCCACCGGGGAGCTGTTTTTT,CASSFSTGELFF
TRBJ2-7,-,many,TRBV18,TGTGCCAGCTCACCGACAGCAACCGACGAGCAGTACTTC,CASSPTATDEQYF
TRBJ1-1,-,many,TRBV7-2,TGTGCCAGCAGCCTACAGGGTGAGAACACTGAAGCTTTCTTT,CASSLQGENTEAFF
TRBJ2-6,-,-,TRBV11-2,TGTGCTAGCAGCTTAATGCGGGCTGGGGCCAACGTCCTGACTTTC,CASSLMRAGANVLTF
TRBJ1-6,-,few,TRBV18,TGTGCCAGCTCACTTTCCGGCTCCTATAATTCACCCCTCCACTTT,CASSLSGSYNSPLHF
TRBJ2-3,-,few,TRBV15,TGTGCCACCAGCAGGACCGCCGGCACAGATACGCAGTATTTT,CATSRTAGTDTQYF
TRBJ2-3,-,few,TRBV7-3,TGTGCCAGCAGCTTATCTGGAGGGGAATCTCCGCAGTATTTT,CASSLSGGESPQYF
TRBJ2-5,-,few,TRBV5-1,TGCGCCAGCAGCCTGGCGGGGACTCCAGGAGAGACCCAGTACTTC,CASSLAGTPGETQYF
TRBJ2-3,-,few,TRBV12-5,TGTGCTAGTGGTTTGGCCTTACTAGATACGCAGTATTTT,CASGLALLDTQYF
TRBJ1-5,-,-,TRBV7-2,TGTGCCAGCAGCTTAAGGGGCAATCAGCCCCAGCATTTT,CASSLRGNQPQHF
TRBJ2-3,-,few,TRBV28,TGTGCCAGCAGTTTGGGGCAGAACACAGATACGCAGTATTTT,CASSLGQNTDTQYF
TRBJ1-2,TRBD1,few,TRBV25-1,TGTGCCAGCAGTGAGGGACAGACTAACTATGGCTACACCTTC,CASSEGQTNYGYTF